This T cell receptor (beta chain) derives from a study of cytomegalovirus exposure and HLA in healthy donors. Across the study: The platform used for the approximately 120 validation repertoires matched that of the roughly 720 first-cohort repertoires, a later analysis reported. General study findings and limits: The study designated 164 TCR beta chains cytomegalovirus-associated. Both high specificity and high sensitivity reportedly marked the classifier's diagnosis of cytomegalovirus status.

Of note for this clone: Its target is not known.

Germline lookup yields CDR1 MNHEY and CDR2 SVGAGI. The CDR3 sequence is 14 residues long. J lost 6 bases, V lost 0 bases, and 1 base had no gene match. The repertoire was sequenced with immunoSEQ multiplex PCR; TCRdb's copy has only in-frame clones and lacks some. The sample has 110,000 to 150,000 clones; roughly 87% are singletons. The receptor comes from a woman between 18 and 29 years old in good health and CMV-seropositive. The specimen was PBMCs. V is TRBV6-5 and J is TRBJ1-2; 10 positions match TRBD1. CDR3: CASSYSGQGNGYTF. CDR3 DNA sequence: TGTGCCAGCAGTTACTCGGGACAGGGGAATGGCTACACCTTC.